The rows below give T cell receptor beta chains drawn from one sample of a study of regulatory T cells in long-lasting Graves disease. TCRdb processed the multiplex PCR reads anew with MiXCR; each CDR3 protein has one entry. The sample carries approximately 440,000 distinct CDR3 sequences, 20% to 25% recorded once. Sample: peripheral blood mononuclear cells (PBMCs), taken when the disease was refractory, from a patient treated with antithyroid drugs. These receptors were taken from a female donor with Graves disease. CDR3s include the opening cysteine and the closing phenylalanine or tryptophan. A D gene is named only where the DNA matches it firmly. Clone size is given for some rows only: seen once, a few or many times, or a class if the clone is expanded.

j_call v_call clone_size d_call cdr3_aa cdr3_nt
TRBJ2-7 TRBV30 few NA CAWRFSREQYF TGTGCCTGGAGGTTCTCTAGGGAGCAGTACTTC
TRBJ2-3 TRBV19 NA NA CASSMAPAGNTDTQYF TGTGCCAGTAGTATGGCCCCGGCAGGTAACACAGATACGCAGTATTTT
TRBJ1-3 TRBV27 NA NA CASSLSGLDSGNTIYF TGTGCCAGCAGTTTATCAGGGTTGGATTCTGGAAACACCATATATTTT
TRBJ1-5 TRBV7-2 few NA CASSLGGPVPPYSNQPQHF TGTGCCAGCAGCTTAGGGGGCCCGGTCCCTCCTTATAGCAATCAGCCCCAGCATTTT
TRBJ1-1 TRBV7-2 many TRBD1 CASSRGGTGSANTEAFF TGTGCCAGCAGCCGAGGGGGGACAGGGTCGGCGAACACTGAAGCTTTCTTT
TRBJ1-4 TRBV12-3/TRBV12-4 many NA CASSLRETNEKLFF TGTGCCAGCAGTTTAAGGGAGACTAATGAAAAACTGTTTTTT
TRBJ1-1 TRBV20-1 NA NA CSAASNTEAFF TGCAGTGCCGCATCGAACACTGAAGCTTTCTTT
TRBJ2-5 TRBV5-8 many NA CASSLVGRKETQYF TGTGCCAGCAGCTTGGTCGGCAGAAAAGAGACCCAGTACTTC
TRBJ1-3 TRBV7-2 few NA CASSHSGNTIYF TGTGCCAGCAGCCACTCTGGAAACACCATATATTTT
TRBJ2-7 TRBV11-2 many NA CASSLKVVGFAYEQYF TGTGCCAGCAGCTTAAAGGTGGTGGGCTTCGCCTACGAGCAGTACTTC
TRBJ1-1 TRBV5-5 few NA CASSLWDKTEAFF TGTGCCAGCAGTTTGTGGGACAAGACTGAAGCTTTCTTT
TRBJ1-5 TRBV6-1 many NA CASRTRRNQPQHF TGTGCCAGCCGAACACGAAGAAATCAGCCCCAGCATTTT
TRBJ2-7 TRBV2 many NA CASTTSLLYYEQYF TGTGCCAGCACTACCTCTCTTCTGTACTACGAGCAGTACTTC
TRBJ2-4 TRBV30 NA NA CAWSVKRDLNF TGTGCCTGGAGTGTTAAACGTGACCTCAACTTC
TRBJ1-1 TRBV7-9 NA NA CAASGRTNTEAFF TGTGCCGCTTCAGGACGGACAAACACTGAAGCTTTCTTT
TRBJ2-7 TRBV19 few NA CASSLSAKYEQYF TGTGCCAGTAGTCTGTCAGCGAAATACGAGCAGTACTTC
TRBJ2-2 TRBV20-1 NA NA CSASRTGWKLNTGELFF TGCAGTGCTAGCCGGACTGGCTGGAAGCTGAACACCGGGGAGCTGTTTTTT